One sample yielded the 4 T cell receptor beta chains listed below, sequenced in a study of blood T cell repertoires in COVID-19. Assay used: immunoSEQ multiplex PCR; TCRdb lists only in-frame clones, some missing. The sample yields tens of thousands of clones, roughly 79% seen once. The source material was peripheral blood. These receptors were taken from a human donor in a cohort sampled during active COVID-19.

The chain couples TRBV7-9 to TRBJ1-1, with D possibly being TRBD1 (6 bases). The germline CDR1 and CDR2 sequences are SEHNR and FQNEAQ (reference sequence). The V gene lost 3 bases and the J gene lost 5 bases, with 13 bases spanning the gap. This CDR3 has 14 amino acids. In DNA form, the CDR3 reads TGTGCCAGCAGCTTTGGACAGCGCGGAACTGAAGCTTTCTTT. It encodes CASSFGQRGTEAFF.

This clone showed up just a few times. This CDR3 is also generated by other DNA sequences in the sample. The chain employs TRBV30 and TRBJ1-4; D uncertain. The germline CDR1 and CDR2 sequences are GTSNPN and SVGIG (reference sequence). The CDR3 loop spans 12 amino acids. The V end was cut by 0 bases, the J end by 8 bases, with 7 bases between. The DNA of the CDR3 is TGTGCCTGGAGTGTACTGAGGGAAAAACTGTTTTTT. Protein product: CAWSVLREKLFF.

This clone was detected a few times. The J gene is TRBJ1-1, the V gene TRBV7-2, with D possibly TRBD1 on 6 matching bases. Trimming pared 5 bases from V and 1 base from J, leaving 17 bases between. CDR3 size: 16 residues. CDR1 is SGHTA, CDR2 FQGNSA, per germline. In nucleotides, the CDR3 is TGTGCCAGCAGCCCATCATTCATACAGGGGAACACTGAAGCTTTCTTT. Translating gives CASSPSFIQGNTEAFF.

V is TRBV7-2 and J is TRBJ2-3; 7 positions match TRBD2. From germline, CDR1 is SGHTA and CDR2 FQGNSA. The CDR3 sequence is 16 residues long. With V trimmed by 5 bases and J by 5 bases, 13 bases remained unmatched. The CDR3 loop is CASSPLVGGPQDTQYF. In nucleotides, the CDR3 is TGTGCCAGCAGCCCATTGGTGGGAGGGCCCCAAGATACGCAGTATTTT. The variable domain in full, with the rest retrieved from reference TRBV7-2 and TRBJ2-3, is GAGVSQSPSNKVTEKGKDVELRCDPISGHTALYWYRQSLGQGLEFLIYFQGNSAPDKSGLPSDRFSAERTGGSVSTLTIQRTQQEDSAVYLCASSPLVGGPQDTQYFGPGTRLTVL.